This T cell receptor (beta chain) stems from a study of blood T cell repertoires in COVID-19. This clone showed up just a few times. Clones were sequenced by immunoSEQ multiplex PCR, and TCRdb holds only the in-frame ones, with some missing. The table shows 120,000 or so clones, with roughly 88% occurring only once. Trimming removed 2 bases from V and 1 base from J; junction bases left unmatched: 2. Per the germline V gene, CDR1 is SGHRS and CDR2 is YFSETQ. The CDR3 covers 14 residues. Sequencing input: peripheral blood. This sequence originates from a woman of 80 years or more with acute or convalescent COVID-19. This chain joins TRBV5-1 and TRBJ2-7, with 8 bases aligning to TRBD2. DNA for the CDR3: TGCGCCAGCAGCTTAACTAGCGGTTCCTACGAGCAGTACTTC. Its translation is CASSLTSGSYEQYF.